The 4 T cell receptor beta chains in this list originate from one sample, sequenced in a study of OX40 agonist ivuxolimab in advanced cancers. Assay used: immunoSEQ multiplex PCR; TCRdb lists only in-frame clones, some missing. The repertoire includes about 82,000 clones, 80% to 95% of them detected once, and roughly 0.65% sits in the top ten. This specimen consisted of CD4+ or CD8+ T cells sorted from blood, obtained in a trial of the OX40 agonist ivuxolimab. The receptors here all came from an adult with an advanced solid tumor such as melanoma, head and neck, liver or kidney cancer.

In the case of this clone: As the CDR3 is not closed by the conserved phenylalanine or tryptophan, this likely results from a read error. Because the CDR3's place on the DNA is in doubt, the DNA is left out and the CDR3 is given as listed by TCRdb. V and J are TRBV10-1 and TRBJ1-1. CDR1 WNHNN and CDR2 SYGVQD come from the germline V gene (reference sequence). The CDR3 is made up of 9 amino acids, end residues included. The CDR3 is CARIRDGCL.

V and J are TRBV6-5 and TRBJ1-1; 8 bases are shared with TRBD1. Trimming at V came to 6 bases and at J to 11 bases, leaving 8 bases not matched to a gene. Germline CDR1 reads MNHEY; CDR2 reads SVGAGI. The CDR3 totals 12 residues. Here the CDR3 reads CASRPSDRAAFF. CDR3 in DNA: TGTGCCAGCAGACCCTCGGACAGGGCGGCTTTCTTT.

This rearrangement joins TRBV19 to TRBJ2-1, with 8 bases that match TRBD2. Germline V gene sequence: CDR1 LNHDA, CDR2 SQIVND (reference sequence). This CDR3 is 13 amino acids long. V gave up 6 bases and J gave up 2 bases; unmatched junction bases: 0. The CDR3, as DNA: TGTGCCAGTAGGGGACTAGCCTACAATGAGCAGTTCTTC. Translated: CASRGLAYNEQFF.

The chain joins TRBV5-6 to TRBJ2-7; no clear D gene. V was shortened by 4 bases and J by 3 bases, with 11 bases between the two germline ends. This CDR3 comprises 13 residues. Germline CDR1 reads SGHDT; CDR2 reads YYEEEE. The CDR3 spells CASSGVGSYEQYF. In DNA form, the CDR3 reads TGTGCCAGCAGCGGGGTGGGTAGCTACGAGCAGTACTTC.